This is a list of T cell receptor beta chains from one sample in a study of identical twins. From the 5' RACE reads, TCRdb called clonotypes with MiXCR, one entry per CDR3 protein. The table records 400,000 to 500,000 distinct CDR3 sequences, 14% of them present only once. These data were likewise used in another study, on yellow fever vaccine responses in identical twins.

Sequencing was done on a sample of CD4+ T cells sorted from blood. These receptors all stem from a woman under 30 in good health. The CDR3 runs from the conserved cysteine through the conserved F or W. A D gene is named only where the DNA matches it firmly. The size field is filled for only some rows; it gives once, few, many or a size class.

clone_size j_call d_call v_call cdr3_nt cdr3_aa
- TRBJ2-5 TRBD2 TRBV20-1 TGCAGTGCTAGGGGGGGCGGGACTAGAGAAGAGACCCAGTACTTC CSARGGGTREETQYF
- TRBJ2-7 TRBD1 TRBV12-3/TRBV12-4 TGTGCCAGCACCGGACAGGGTGGCCACGAGCAGTACTTC CASTGQGGHEQYF
- TRBJ2-2 - TRBV7-9 TGTGCCAGCAGCTCCGCGGGGAAAAAGGCCGGGGAGCTGTTTTTT CASSSAGKKAGELFF
- TRBJ1-5 TRBD1 TRBV20-1 TGCAGTGCTAGAACCGGGACAGGGAATCAGCCCCAGCATTTT CSARTGTGNQPQHF
- TRBJ2-2 - TRBV5-1 TGCGCCAGCAGCTTGGTGGTGACAGGTATCACCGGGGAGCTGTTTTTT CASSLVVTGITGELFF
few TRBJ2-3 - TRBV7-9 TGTGCCAGCAGCAAAATAGGACCAGATACGCAGTATTTT CASSKIGPDTQYF
- TRBJ2-7 TRBD1 TRBV7-3 TGTGCCAGCAGCGTCAACCCCCGGGACAGGTTCTCCTACGAGCAGTACTTC CASSVNPRDRFSYEQYF
- TRBJ2-1 - TRBV5-1 TGCGCCAGCAGCTTGTTAACAGGGATCAATGAGCAGTTCTTC CASSLLTGINEQFF
few TRBJ2-1 TRBD2 TRBV5-6 TGTGCCAGCAATAGCGGGGGGCCGGCGGCCCACAATGAGCAGTTCTTC CASNSGGPAAHNEQFF
many TRBJ2-3 - TRBV18 TGTGCCAGCAGCCTTCCTGGCACAGATACGCAGTATTTT CASSLPGTDTQYF
few TRBJ2-3 TRBD1 TRBV24-1 TGTGCCACCGAGGGGGCAACAGATACGCAGTATTTT CATEGATDTQYF
- TRBJ2-5 - TRBV6-2/TRBV6-3 TGTGCCAGCAGCCCTATCGTCGAGACCCAGTACTTC CASSPIVETQYF